This T cell receptor (beta chain) came from a study of control samples from healthy donors and cancer patients. This clone appeared a few times. Germline loops: CDR1 LNHDA, CDR2 SQIVND (reference sequence). The CDR3 is made up of 13 amino acids. V shed 3 bases and J shed 3 bases, with 3 bases lying between them. Assay: immunoSEQ multiplex PCR; the TCRdb copy retains only in-frame clones and omits some. The sample holds roughly 130,000 clones, around 90% seen once. The chain employs TRBV19 and TRBJ2-6; D unclear. The sequence came from a young man in good health. Sequencing was done on a sample of blood. The CDR3 DNA reads TGTGCCAGTAGTATCTTTGGGGCCAACGTCCTGACTTTC. This gives the protein CASSIFGANVLTF.